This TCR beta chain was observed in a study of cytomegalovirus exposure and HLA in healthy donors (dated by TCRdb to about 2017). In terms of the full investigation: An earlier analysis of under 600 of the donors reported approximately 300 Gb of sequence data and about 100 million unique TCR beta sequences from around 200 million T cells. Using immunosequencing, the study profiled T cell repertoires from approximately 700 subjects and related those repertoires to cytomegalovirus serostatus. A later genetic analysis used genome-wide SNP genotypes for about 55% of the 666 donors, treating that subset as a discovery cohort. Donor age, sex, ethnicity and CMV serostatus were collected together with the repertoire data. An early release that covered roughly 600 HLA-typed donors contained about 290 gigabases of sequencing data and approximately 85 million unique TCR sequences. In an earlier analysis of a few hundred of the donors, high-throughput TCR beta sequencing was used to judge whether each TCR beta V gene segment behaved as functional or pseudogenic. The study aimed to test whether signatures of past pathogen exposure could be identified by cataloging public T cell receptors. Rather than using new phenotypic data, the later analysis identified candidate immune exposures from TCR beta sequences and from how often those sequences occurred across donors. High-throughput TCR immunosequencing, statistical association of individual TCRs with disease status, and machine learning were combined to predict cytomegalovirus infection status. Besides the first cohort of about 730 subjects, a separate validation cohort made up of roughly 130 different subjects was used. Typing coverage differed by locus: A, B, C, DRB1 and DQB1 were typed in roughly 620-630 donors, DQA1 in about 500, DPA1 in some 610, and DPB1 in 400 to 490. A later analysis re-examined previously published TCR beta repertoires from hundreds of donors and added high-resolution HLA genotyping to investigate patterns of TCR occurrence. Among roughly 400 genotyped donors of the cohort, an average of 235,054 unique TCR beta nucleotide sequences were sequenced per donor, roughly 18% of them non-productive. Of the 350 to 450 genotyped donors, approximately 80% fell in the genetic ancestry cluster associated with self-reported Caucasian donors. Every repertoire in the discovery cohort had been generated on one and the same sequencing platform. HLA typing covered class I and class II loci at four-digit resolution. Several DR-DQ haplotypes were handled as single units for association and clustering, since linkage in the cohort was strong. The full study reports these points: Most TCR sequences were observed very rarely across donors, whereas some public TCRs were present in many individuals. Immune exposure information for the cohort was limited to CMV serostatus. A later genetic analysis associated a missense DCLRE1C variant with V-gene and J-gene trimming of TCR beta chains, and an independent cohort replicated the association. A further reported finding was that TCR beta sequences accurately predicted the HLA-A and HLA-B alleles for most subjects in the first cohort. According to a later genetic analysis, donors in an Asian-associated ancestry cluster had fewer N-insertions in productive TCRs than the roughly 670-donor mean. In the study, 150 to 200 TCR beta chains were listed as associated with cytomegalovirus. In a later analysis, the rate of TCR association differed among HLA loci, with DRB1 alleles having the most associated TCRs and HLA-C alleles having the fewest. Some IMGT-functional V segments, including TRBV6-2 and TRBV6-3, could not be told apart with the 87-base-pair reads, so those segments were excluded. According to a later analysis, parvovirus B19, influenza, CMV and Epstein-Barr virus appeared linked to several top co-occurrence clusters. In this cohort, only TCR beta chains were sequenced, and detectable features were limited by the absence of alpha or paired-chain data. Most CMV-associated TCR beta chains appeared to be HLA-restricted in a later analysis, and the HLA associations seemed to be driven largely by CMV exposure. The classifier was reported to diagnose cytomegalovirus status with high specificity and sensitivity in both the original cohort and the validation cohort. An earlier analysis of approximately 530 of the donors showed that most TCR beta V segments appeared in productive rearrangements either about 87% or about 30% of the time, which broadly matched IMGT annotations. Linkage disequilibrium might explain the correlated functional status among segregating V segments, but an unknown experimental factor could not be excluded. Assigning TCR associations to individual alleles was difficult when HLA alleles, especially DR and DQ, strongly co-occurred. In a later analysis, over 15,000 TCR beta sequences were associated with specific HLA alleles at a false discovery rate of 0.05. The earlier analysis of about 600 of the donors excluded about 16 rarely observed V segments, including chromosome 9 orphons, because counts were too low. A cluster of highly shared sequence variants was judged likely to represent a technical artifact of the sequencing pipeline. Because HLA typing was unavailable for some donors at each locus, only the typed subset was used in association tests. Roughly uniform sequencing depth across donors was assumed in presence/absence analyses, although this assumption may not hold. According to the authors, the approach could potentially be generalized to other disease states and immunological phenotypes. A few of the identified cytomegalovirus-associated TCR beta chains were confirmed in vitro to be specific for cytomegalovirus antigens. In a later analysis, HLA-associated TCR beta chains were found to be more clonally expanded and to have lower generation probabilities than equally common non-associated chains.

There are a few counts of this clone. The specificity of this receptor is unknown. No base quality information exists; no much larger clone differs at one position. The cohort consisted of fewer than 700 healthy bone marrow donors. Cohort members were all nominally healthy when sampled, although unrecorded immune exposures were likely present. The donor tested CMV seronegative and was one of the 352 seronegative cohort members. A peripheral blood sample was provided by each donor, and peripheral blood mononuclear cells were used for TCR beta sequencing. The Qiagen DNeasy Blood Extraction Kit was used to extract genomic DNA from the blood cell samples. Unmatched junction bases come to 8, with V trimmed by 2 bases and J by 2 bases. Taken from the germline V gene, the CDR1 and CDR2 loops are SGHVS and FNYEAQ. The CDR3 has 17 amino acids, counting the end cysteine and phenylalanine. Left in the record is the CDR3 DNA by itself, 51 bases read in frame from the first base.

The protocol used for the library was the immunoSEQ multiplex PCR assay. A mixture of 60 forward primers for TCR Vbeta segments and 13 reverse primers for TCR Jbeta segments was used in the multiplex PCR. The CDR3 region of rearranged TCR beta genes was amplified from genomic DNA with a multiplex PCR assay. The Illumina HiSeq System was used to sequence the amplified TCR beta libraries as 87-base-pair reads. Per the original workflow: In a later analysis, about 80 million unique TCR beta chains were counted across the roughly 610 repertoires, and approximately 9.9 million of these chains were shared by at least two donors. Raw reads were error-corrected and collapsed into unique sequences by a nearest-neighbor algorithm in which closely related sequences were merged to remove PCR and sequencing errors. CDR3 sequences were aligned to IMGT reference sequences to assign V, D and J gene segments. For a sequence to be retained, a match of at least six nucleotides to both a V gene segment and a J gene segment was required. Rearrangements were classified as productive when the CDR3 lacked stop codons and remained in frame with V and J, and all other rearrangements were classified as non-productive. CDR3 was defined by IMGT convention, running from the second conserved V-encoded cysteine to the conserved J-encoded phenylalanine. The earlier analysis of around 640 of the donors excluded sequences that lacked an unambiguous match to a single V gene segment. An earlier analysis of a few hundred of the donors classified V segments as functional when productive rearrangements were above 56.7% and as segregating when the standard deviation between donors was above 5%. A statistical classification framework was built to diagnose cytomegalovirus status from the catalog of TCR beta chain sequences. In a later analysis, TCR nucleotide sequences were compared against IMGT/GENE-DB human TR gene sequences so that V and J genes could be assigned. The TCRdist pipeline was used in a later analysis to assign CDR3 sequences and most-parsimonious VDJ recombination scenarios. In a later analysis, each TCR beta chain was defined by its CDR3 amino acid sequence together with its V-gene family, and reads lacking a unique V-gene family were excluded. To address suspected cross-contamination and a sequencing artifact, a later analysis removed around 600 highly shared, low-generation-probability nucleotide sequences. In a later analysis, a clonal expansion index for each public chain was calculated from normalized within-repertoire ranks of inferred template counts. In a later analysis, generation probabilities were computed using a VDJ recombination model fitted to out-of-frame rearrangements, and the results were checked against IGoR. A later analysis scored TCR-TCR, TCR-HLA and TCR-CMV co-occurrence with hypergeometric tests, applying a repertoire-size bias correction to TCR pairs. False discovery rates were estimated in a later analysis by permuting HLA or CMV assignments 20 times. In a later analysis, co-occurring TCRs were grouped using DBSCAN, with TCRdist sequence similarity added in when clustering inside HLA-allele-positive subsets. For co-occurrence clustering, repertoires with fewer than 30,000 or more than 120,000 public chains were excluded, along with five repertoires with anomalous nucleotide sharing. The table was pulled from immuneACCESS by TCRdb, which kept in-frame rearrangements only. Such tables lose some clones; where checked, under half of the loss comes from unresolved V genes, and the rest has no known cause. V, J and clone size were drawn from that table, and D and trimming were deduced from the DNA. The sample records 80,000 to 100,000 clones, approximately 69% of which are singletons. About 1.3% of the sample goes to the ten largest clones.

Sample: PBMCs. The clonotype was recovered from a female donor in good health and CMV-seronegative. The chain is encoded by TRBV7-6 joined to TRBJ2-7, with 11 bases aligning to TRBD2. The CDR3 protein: CASSLPVSGRETYEQYF. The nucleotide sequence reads TGTGCCAGCAGCTTACCTGTTAGCGGGAGGGAAACCTACGAGCAGTACTTC.